This TCR beta chain was documented in a study of blood T cell repertoires in COVID-19. At the level of the study: Donors in the United States, Italy and Spain gave samples during acute or convalescent COVID-19. The cDNA or gDNA used as material had been derived from T cells, B-cell-depleted T cells, or PBMCs.

Per the study methods: Amplification with reference gene primers provided the estimates of nucleated cell counts. The repertoire was sequenced with immunoSEQ multiplex PCR; TCRdb's copy has only in-frame clones and lacks some. D and trimming come from the DNA, and the V and J calls and clone size come from that table. The table includes about 260,000 clones, around 87% detected once. The germline V gene encodes CDR1 WSHSY and CDR2 SAAADI. Germline trimming cut 2 bases from V and 2 bases from J; bases unmatched to any gene: 8. The CDR3 contains 16 residues. Material for sequencing was peripheral blood. The chain links TRBV10-2 to TRBJ2-5, with 7 bases matching TRBD1. This sequence originates from a woman between 40 and 55 years old who had recovered from COVID-19. CDR3 protein: CASSEGDRARQETQYF. The CDR3 DNA reads TGCGCCAGCAGTGAGGGAGACAGGGCAAGGCAAGAGACCCAGTACTTC.